The 7 T cell receptor beta chains below were found in one sample sequenced in a study of blood T cell repertoires in COVID-19. Data came from immunoSEQ multiplex PCR; TCRdb stores just in-frame clones and leaves some out. The sample contains 250,000 or so clones, around nine tenths of which appear only once. The specimen sequenced was peripheral blood. These receptors all stem from a man aged 30 to 39 with COVID-19, enrolled during active disease.

V is TRBV18 and J is TRBJ1-4, with TRBD1 as a possible D gene (6 bases). CDR1 and CDR2 (germline): KGHSH, LQKENI. The CDR3 sequence is 13 residues long. V was pared by 5 bases and J by 6 bases, with 10 bases between. CDR3 bases: TGTGCCAGCTCAAGCAACAGGGATGAAAAACTGTTTTTT. It translates to CASSSNRDEKLFF.

The V and J genes are TRBV19 and TRBJ1-4, with D perhaps TRBD1 (5 bases). Trimming stripped 6 bases from V and 0 bases from J, with 8 bases between. The CDR3 is made up of 14 amino acids. Germline V gives CDR1 LNHDA, CDR2 SQIVND (reference sequence). The CDR3 nucleotides read TGTGCCAGTAGCCAGGGTTCAACTAATGAAAAACTGTTTTTT. Its translation: CASSQGSTNEKLFF.

This clone occurred a few times. The V gene is TRBV20-1, the J gene TRBJ2-5; tentatively, D is TRBD1 (6 bases). Germline V gene lookup returns CDR1 DFQATT and CDR2 SNEGSKA (reference sequence). The CDR3 extends over 11 amino acids. The CDR3 is CSGDTQETQYF. In DNA form, the CDR3 reads TGCAGCGGGGACACCCAAGAGACCCAGTACTTC.

CDR3 nucleotides: TGTGCCAGTAGGGCCACATGGGGGAGGGAGACCCAGTACTTC. Protein product: CASRATWGRETQYF. V is TRBV19 and J is TRBJ2-5; a weak D match, TRBD2 (6 bases). CDR1 is LNHDA, CDR2 SQIVND, per germline (reference sequence). Trimming shortened V by 6 bases and J by 5 bases, and 16 bases separated the two germline ends. The length of the CDR3 is 14 residues.

This clone has only a few counts. This same CDR3 is encoded by further DNA sequences in the sample. The rearrangement uses TRBV19 and TRBJ1-2; TRBD1 matches at 8 bases. The ends lost 4 bases at V and 8 bases at J; junction bases unmatched: 6. CDR1 and CDR2 from the germline V gene are LNHDA and SQIVND (reference sequence). The CDR3 is 13 amino acids. In DNA, the CDR3 is TGTGCCAGTAGTACAACAGGGGGAGACGGCTACACCTTC. Translated, it gives CASSTTGGDGYTF.

The chain couples TRBV6-1 to TRBJ1-5; the match to TRBD1 covers 9 bases. Germline V lookup: CDR1 MNHNS, CDR2 SASEGT. This CDR3 region has 16 residues. Trimming at V came to 2 bases and at J to 4 bases, leaving 6 bases not matched to a gene. CDR3 DNA: TGTGCCAGCAGTGAACAGGGACAGGGAAATAATCAGCCCCAGCATTTT. Protein: CASSEQGQGNNQPQHF.

The rearrangement links TRBV7-9 to TRBJ2-1; TRBD1 might be the D (6 bases). CDR3 length: 16 residues. Trimming took 5 bases from V and 8 from J, leaving 22 bases between them. Germline CDR1 is SEHNR and CDR2 is FQNEAQ (reference sequence). The DNA of the CDR3 is TGTGCCAGCAGCCCATCCCGGGACACCCCCACGGATGAGCAGTTCTTC. Amino acids: CASSPSRDTPTDEQFF. The full variable domain, with the rest looked up from reference TRBV7-9 and TRBJ2-1, is DTGVSQNPRHKITKRGQNVTFRCDPISEHNRLYWYRQTLGQGPEFLTYFQNEAQLEKSRLLSDRFSAERPKGSFSTLEIQRTEQGDSAMYLCASSPSRDTPTDEQFFGPGTRLTVL.